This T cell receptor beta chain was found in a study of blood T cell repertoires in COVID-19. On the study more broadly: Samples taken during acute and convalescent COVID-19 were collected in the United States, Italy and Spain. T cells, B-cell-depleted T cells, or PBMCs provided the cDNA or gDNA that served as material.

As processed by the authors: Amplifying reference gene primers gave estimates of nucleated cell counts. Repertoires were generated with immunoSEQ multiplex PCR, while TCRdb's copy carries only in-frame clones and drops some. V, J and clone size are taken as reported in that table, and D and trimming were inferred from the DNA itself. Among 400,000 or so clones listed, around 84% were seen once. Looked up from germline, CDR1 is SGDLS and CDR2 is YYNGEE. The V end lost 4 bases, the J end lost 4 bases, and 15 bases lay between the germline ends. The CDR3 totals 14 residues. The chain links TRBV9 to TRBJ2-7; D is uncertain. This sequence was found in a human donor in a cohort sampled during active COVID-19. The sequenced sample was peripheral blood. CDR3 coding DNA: TGTGCCAGCAGCCTCGACCGAGGTGGGTACGAGCAGTACTTC. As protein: CASSLDRGGYEQYF.